These 21 T cell receptor beta chains were sequenced from one sample in a study of vaccination effects on CD4 cells after COVID-19. Their antigens remain unidentified. With roughly 9 days of culture completed, CD4+ T cells were isolated. All study participants received two doses of BNT162b2 or mRNA-1273 vaccine. Sequencing used immunoSEQ multiplex PCR; TCRdb keeps in-frame clones, though not all of them. Altogether about 73,000 clones are present, roughly 73% being singletons, with the ten largest covering less than 2.5%. Sequenced material: CD4+ T cells from PBMCs cultured without peptide, taken after COVID-19 vaccination. The receptors here all came from a human donor who received a COVID-19 vaccine.

The rearrangement joins TRBV5-6 to TRBJ2-7; D perhaps matches TRBD1 (6 bases). Trimming shortened V by 2 bases and J by 1 base, and 13 bases separated the two germline ends. This CDR3 region has 15 residues. CDR1 is SGHDT, CDR2 YYEEEE, per germline. CDR3 DNA: TGTGCCAGCAGCTTTTTGGCAGGGGATTCCTACGAGCAGTACGTC. The encoded protein is CASSFLAGDSYEQYV.

This clone was detected only a few times. The CDR3 spells CASSYRTSYEQYV. CDR3 bases: TGTGCCAGCAGTTATAGGACAAGCTACGAGCAGTACGTC. J is TRBJ2-7 and V is TRBV7-2; possibly TRBD1 for D (5 bases). Germline-derived CDR1 and CDR2 are SGHTA and FQGNSA. Trimming removed 6 bases from V and 3 bases from J, with 12 bases in between. The CDR3 extends over 13 amino acids.

The CDR3, as DNA: TGTGCCAGCAGCTTGGGGGGGACAGCGACGAGCTCTGGAAACACCATATATTTT. Translation gives CASSLGGTATSSGNTIYF. V and J are TRBV5-4 and TRBJ1-3; 7 bases fit TRBD1. Germline trimming cut 0 bases from V and 0 bases from J; bases unmatched to any gene: 9. There are 18 residues in the CDR3. Germline V gene sequence: CDR1 SGHNT, CDR2 YYREEE (reference sequence).

This clone came up a few times. The V and J genes are TRBV6-6 and TRBJ1-1; perhaps TRBD1 as D (5 bases). Germline CDR1 and CDR2: MNHNY and SVGAGI (reference sequence). V was trimmed by 6 bases and J by 3 bases, leaving 11 bases between them. CDR3 length: 13 residues. CDR3 coding DNA: TGTGCCAGCAGCGCCGGGACGTACACTGAAGCTTTCTTT. Its protein product is CASSAGTYTEAFF.

The CDR3 DNA is TGTGCCAGCAGCGCAACCTCGGACAGGGCACACAATGAGCAGTTCTTC. It codes for CASSATSDRAHNEQFF. This chain joins TRBV9 and TRBJ2-1, with TRBD1 identical over 8 bases. The CDR3 has 16 amino acids. Looked up from germline, CDR1 is SGDLS and CDR2 is YYNGEE. The J segment lost 5 bases and the V segment lost 3 bases, leaving 10 bases of the junction unmatched. Complete variable domain (other parts from reference TRBV9 and TRBJ2-1): DSGVTQTPKHLITATGQRVTLRCSPRSGDLSVYWYQQSLDQGLQFLIQYYNGEERAKGNILERFSAQQFPDLHSELNLSSLELGDSALYFCASSATSDRAHNEQFFGPGTRLTVL.

This chain uses TRBV9 with TRBJ2-5; D unclear. The CDR3 extends over 16 amino acids. Between the trimmed V and J ends, which lost 4 bases and 4 bases, there was a span of 20 bases. The germline gives CDR1 SGDLS, CDR2 YYNGEE. The CDR3 coding sequence is TGTGCCAGCAGCCCTCCGGGCCGTCATCTGGCAGAGACCCAGTACTTC. Translating it yields CASSPPGRHLAETQYF.

This chain uses TRBV30 with TRBJ2-1; D remains ambiguous. The CDR3 consists of 13 residues. Trimming removed 0 bases at V and 2 bases at J, with 5 bases between. Per the germline V gene, CDR1 is GTSNPN and CDR2 is SVGIG (reference sequence). CDR3 region: CAWSVDTYNEQFF. The CDR3, as DNA: TGTGCCTGGAGTGTAGACACCTACAATGAGCAGTTCTTC.

This chain uses TRBV24-1 with TRBJ1-2, with 7 bases fitting TRBD1. The CDR3 length is 16 residues. The germline gives CDR1 KGHDR, CDR2 SFDVKD. V shed 4 bases and J 7 bases; nucleotides not matched to a gene: 14. The CDR3 region has the DNA TGTGCCACCAGTGACCCGACGACAGGGCAGGAGACTGGCTACACCTTC. It is translated as CATSDPTTGQETGYTF.

V and J are TRBV5-1 and TRBJ2-1; D gene ambiguous. With 2 bases removed from V and 7 bases from J, the gap between germline ends came to 13 bases. The CDR3 covers 14 residues. The germline V gene has CDR1 SGHRS and CDR2 YFSETQ. This CDR3 reads CASSLGGDMNEQFF. CDR3 sequence (DNA): TGCGCCAGCAGCTTAGGTGGGGATATGAATGAGCAGTTCTTC.

The chain employs TRBV28 and TRBJ1-3; the match to TRBD1 covers 11 bases. The CDR3 consists of 16 residues. The germline V gene has CDR1 MDHEN and CDR2 SYDVKM. After removal of 1 base from V and 8 bases from J, the junction contained 7 bases not matched to a gene. The CDR3 loop is CASSLSPGQGAHTIYF. The CDR3 DNA follows: TGTGCCAGCAGTTTATCCCCCGGACAGGGGGCCCACACCATATATTTT.

The rearrangement uses TRBV3-1 (or the pseudogene TRBV3-2) and TRBJ2-5; D possibly corresponds to TRBD1 (5 bases). This CDR3 region has 14 residues. The ends were cut back, 4 bases at V and 3 bases at J, with 12 bases in the middle. Germline V gives CDR1 LGHDT, CDR2 YNNKEL (reference sequence). As DNA, the CDR3 is TGTGCCAGCAGCCCTAAGGGGCTTAAAGAGACCCAGTACTTC. Its protein is CASSPKGLKETQYF.

This clone occurred once. This sequence joins TRBV30 and TRBJ1-6; D unresolved. The CDR3 totals 15 residues. V was cut by 3 bases and J by 0 bases, with 9 bases left in between. Germline V CDR1 and CDR2: GTSNPN, SVGIG (reference sequence). CDR3 in DNA: TGTGCCTGGAGCTCCGTCAGCTCCTATAATTCACCCCTCCACTTT. Protein: CAWSSVSSYNSPLHF.

This chain links TRBV10-3 with TRBJ2-7, with D possibly matching TRBD1 (8 bases). The CDR3 covers 14 residues. Trimming removed 3 bases at V and 4 bases at J, with 13 bases between. Germline CDR1 is ENHRY and CDR2 is SYGVKD. This CDR3 reads CAISDHRGGYEQYV. The CDR3 DNA is TGTGCCATCAGTGACCACAGGGGGGGTTACGAGCAGTACGTC.

This clone was seen only a few times. The chain is built from TRBV6-5 and TRBJ1-2; TRBD1 aligns across 7 bases. Trimming cost V 6 bases and J 3 bases; bases outside gene matches: 7. The CDR3 runs 14 residues. Germline lookup yields CDR1 MNHEY and CDR2 SVGAGI. CDR3 DNA sequence: TGTGCCAGCAGAGCGACAGGGAATTACTATGGCTACACCTTC. Its protein product is CASRATGNYYGYTF.

The chain has TRBV29-1 and TRBJ2-2; 8 bases align to TRBD1. The J segment lost 4 bases and the V segment lost 6 bases, leaving 10 bases of the junction unmatched. This CDR3 contains 15 residues. The germline V gene has CDR1 SQVTM and CDR2 ANQGSEA. In DNA, the CDR3 is TGCAGCGTCAGACCGGGACAGGCGATCACCGGGGAGCTGTTTTTT. Translated, it gives CSVRPGQAITGELFF.

The chain couples TRBV2 to TRBJ2-3; D is unresolved. The CDR3 is made up of 11 amino acids. V was cut by 7 bases and J by 6 bases, with 8 bases left in between. Germline V gene sequence: CDR1 SNHLY, CDR2 FYNNEI. CDR3 amino acids: CASTVWDTQYF. The CDR3 DNA sequence: TGTGCCAGCACTGTCTGGGATACGCAGTATTTT.

J is TRBJ2-6 and V is TRBV6-5, with D tentatively TRBD2 (6 bases). The germline V and J ends were trimmed by 6 bases and 4 bases, with 13 bases remaining between them. Germline CDR1 MNHEY, CDR2 SVGAGI. The CDR3 is 15 residues long. The CDR3 DNA sequence: TGTGCCAGCAGCCGCGGAGGGACCGGGGCCAACGTCCTGACTTTC. This sequence encodes CASSRGGTGANVLTF.

J is TRBJ2-5 and V is TRBV5-1; 9 bases fit TRBD2. Germline values: CDR1 SGHRS, CDR2 YFSETQ. V shed 0 bases and J 1 base; nucleotides not matched to a gene: 4. CDR3 length: 16 amino acids. The DNA for the CDR3 is TGCGCCAGCAGCTTGGGGTCTAGCGGGGTCCAAGAGACCCAGTACTTC. Translation: CASSLGSSGVQETQYF.

The gene calls are TRBV27 and TRBJ2-3, with 13 bases aligning to TRBD2. The trim removed 3 bases at V and 3 bases at J, leaving 9 bases unmatched. Per germline, CDR1 MNHEY and CDR2 SMNVEV (reference sequence). The CDR3 length is 18 residues. This CDR3 is CASSFYRTSGGSTDTQYF. Written as DNA, the CDR3 is TGTGCCAGCAGTTTCTACCGGACTAGCGGGGGTAGTACAGATACGCAGTATTTT.

This clone was seen a few times. The chain carries TRBV2 and TRBJ1-4; 7 bases fit TRBD1. This CDR3 contains 16 residues. In germline, CDR1 is SNHLY, CDR2 FYNNEI. V lost 6 bases and J lost 8; bases outside the gene matches: 15. The DNA for the CDR3 is TGTGCCAGCAGCGCTCTCCCCGGGACAGTCAACGAAAAACTGTTTTTT. Its translation is CASSALPGTVNEKLFF.

DNA of the CDR3: TGTGCCACCAGCAGAGATGGGGCAGCCTACGAGCAGTACGTC. Translating it yields CATSRDGAAYEQYV. The chain uses TRBV15 and TRBJ2-7; possibly TRBD1 for D (5 bases). Trimming took off 0 bases at V and 2 bases at J, with 8 bases between the two ends. There are 14 residues in the CDR3. Germline V gene lookup returns CDR1 LNHNV and CDR2 YYDKDF (reference sequence).